This T cell receptor (beta chain) was documented in a study of cytomegalovirus exposure and HLA in healthy donors. Study findings and constraints: A classifier reportedly called cytomegalovirus status with high sensitivity and specificity. In vitro confirmation showed three CMV-associated chains to be CMV antigen specific.

As to this clone: What it binds is not known.

In germline, CDR1 is MNHEY, CDR2 SMNVEV (reference sequence). V lost 6 bases and J lost 6, with 14 bases in between. The CDR3 runs 14 residues. The data were produced by immunoSEQ multiplex PCR, yet TCRdb's version contains in-frame clones alone and is incomplete. Of under 400,000 clones in the sample, roughly 88% are singletons; the top ten hold about 0.8%. The sequenced sample was PBMCs. The sequence derives from a woman in her late teens or twenties in good health and CMV-seronegative. The chain combines TRBV27 with TRBJ1-4, with D possibly matching TRBD1 (6 bases). CDR3 bases: TGTGCCAGCAGAGGGGGGGGACAACATGAAAAACTGTTTTTT. It encodes CASRGGGQHEKLFF.